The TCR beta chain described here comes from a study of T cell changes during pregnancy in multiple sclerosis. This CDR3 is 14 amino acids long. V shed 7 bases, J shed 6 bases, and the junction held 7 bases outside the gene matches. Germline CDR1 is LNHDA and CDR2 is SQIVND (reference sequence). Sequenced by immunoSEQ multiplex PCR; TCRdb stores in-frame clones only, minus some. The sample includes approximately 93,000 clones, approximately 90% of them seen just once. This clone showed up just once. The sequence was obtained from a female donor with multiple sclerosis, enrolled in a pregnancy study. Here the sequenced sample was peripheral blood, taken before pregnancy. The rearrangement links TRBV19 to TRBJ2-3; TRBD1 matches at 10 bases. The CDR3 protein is CASTRDRGSDTQYF. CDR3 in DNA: TGTGCCAGTACTCGGGACAGGGGATCCGATACGCAGTATTTT.